This T cell receptor (beta chain) was obtained from a study of blood T cell repertoires in COVID-19. In germline, CDR1 is SQVTM, CDR2 ANQGSEA. CDR3 length: 13 amino acids. Trimming took 4 bases from V and 6 from J, leaving 13 bases between them. Generated by immunoSEQ multiplex PCR, the TCRdb table keeps only in-frame clones and is missing some. The table includes roughly 170,000 clones, 79% detected once. The sample comprised peripheral blood. The rearrangement links TRBV29-1 to TRBJ2-1; D is perhaps TRBD1 (6 bases). The sequence derives from a woman between 55 and 75 years old with COVID-19, enrolled during active disease. The chain's CDR3 is CSVVVGAVNEQFF. As DNA, the CDR3 is TGCAGCGTTGTTGTGGGGGCGGTCAATGAGCAGTTCTTC.